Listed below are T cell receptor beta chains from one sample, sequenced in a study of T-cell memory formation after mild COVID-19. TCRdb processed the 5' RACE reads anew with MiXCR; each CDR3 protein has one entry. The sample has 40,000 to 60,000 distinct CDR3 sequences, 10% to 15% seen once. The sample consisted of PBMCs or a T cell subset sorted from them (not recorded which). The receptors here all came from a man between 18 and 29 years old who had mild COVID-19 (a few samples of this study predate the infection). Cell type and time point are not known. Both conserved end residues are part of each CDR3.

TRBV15,CATSTRFNGYTF
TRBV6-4,CASSAGRGGNEQFF
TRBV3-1,CASSPDPVNSAAGYTF
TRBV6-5,CASSPSTHTEQFF
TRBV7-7,CASSHTDGSTDTQYF
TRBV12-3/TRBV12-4,CASFSTGTWNNSPLHF
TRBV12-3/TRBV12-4,CASRKDRGWEQFF
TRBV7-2,CASRRDGTGGNEQFF
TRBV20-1,CSARDSLVEKLFF
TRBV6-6,CASSRGYNEQFF
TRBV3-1,CASSRGQSNTEAFF
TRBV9,CASSVASNNEQFF
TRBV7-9,CASSLALSGGAQDTQYF
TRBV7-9,CASSLARGPAFF
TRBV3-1,CASSQGATGGYTF
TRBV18,CASSPVDSVNTEAFF
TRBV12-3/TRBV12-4,CDSSLMSGGQETQYF
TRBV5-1,CDSSSGQGGTEAFF
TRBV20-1,CSARGTSGGLGETQYF
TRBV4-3,CASSQDRTGLNQPQHF